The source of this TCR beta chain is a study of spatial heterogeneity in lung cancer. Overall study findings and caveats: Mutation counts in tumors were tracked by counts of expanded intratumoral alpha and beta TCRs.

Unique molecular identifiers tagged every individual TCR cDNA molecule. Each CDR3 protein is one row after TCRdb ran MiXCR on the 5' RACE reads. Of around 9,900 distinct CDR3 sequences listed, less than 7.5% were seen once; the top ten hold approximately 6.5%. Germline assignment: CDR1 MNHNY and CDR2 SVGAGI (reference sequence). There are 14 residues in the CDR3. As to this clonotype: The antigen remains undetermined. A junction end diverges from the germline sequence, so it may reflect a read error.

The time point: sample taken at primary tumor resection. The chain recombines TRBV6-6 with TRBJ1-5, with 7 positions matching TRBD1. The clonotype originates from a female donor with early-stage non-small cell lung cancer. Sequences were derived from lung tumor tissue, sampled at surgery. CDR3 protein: CASNIGTDNQRQHF. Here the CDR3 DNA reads TGTGCCAGCAACATCGGGACAGACAATCAGCGCCAGCATTTT.